This T cell receptor (beta chain) stems from a study of cytomegalovirus exposure and HLA in healthy donors. The PCR made use of 60 Vbeta and 13 Jbeta primers. Some clones are missing from TCRdb's copy, which holds only in-frame ones; the method was immunoSEQ multiplex PCR. There are 60,000 or so clones in the sample, with less than 2.5% held by the top ten. Concerning this clone itself: Its antigen is not identified.

Overall study results and limits: As was reported, the HLA-A and HLA-B alleles of most subjects were accurately predicted from TCR beta sequences.

The sample was PBMCs. The TCR was taken from a woman aged 18-29 years in good health and CMV-seronegative.

The DNA of the CDR3 is TGTGCCAGCAGCTTGGCCGGGACAGAATATGGCTACACCTTC. The encoded protein is CASSLAGTEYGYTF. The chain uses TRBV5-5 and TRBJ1-2; 7 nucleotides match TRBD1. CDR1 and CDR2 (germline): SGHKS, YYEKEE (reference sequence). Trimming took 0 bases from V and 5 from J; bases not matched to a gene: 4. CDR3 size: 14 residues.